These 30 T cell receptor beta chains share one sample of origin, sequenced in a study of shared clonotypes between healthy human individuals. Produced via immunoSEQ multiplex PCR; TCRdb's table is partial and in-frame only. The sample shows 550,000 to 600,000 clones, 95% to 98% of them seen only once. The naive CD8 population came from CD45RO-negative cells selected for CCR7, without terminally differentiated effector memory CD45RA+ cells. What was sequenced was naive CD8+ T cells sorted from blood. These receptors were taken from a man between 25 and 39 years old in good health.

Only one count was recorded for this clone. The chain employs TRBV7-2 and TRBJ2-7, with 12 bases lining up with TRBD2. Germline V CDR1 and CDR2: SGHTA, FQGNSA. Trimming removed 1 base from V and 2 bases from J; junction bases left unmatched: 0. CDR3 length equals 15 residues. CDR3 amino acids: CASSLGLAGAYEQYF. The CDR3 DNA is TGTGCCAGCAGCTTAGGACTAGCGGGAGCCTACGAGCAGTACTTC.

Concerning this clone: The same CDR3 is also encoded by other DNA sequences in this sample. V gene TRBV27 combines with J gene TRBJ2-7, with 8 positions matching TRBD1. J gave up 1 base and V 5 bases, and 4 bases lay outside the gene matches. CDR1 and CDR2 (germline): MNHEY, SMNVEV (reference sequence). The CDR3 consists of 14 residues. The CDR3 coding sequence is TGTGCCAGCAGTGCCGGACAGGGTTCCTACGAGCAGTACTTC. Its protein product is CASSAGQGSYEQYF.

This clone has just one count. The genes are TRBV29-1 and TRBJ2-1; possibly TRBD2 for D (5 bases). Between the trimmed V and J ends, which lost 0 bases and 0 bases, there was a span of 12 bases. CDR3 length: 16 amino acids. The V gene's germline CDR1 is SQVTM and CDR2 ANQGSEA. The CDR3 is CSVEDEGFSSYNEQFF. CDR3 nucleotides: TGCAGCGTTGAAGATGAGGGATTTAGCTCCTACAATGAGCAGTTCTTC.

The chain joins TRBV19 to TRBJ2-7; no firm D call. In germline, CDR1 is LNHDA, CDR2 SQIVND (reference sequence). V was shortened by 1 base and J by 5 bases, with 15 bases between the two germline ends. CDR3 length equals 15 residues. CDR3 coding DNA: TGTGCCAGTAGTATAGTGGCAGGCCGAGCCAACGAGCAGTACTTC. It codes for CASSIVAGRANEQYF.

This clone was seen only once. The chain uses TRBV29-1 and TRBJ2-5; TRBD2 is a possible D gene (6 bases). V was shortened by 5 bases and J by 5 bases, with 12 bases between the two germline ends. The CDR3 runs to 12 residues. Germline-derived CDR1 and CDR2 are SQVTM and ANQGSEA. Here the CDR3 reads CSVSASVETQYF. DNA of the CDR3: TGCAGCGTTTCGGCTAGCGTGGAGACCCAGTACTTC.

J is TRBJ2-1 and V is TRBV7-2, with D perhaps matching TRBD2 (6 bases). The germline V gene encodes CDR1 SGHTA and CDR2 FQGNSA. This CDR3 is built from 15 residues. Trimming cost V 2 bases and J 1 base, with 9 bases left between them. In DNA form, the CDR3 reads TGTGCCAGCAGCTTATGGGACTCTTCCTACAATGAGCAGTTCTTC. It is translated as CASSLWDSSYNEQFF. The full variable domain, its missing parts supplied by reference TRBV7-2 and TRBJ2-1, is GAGVSQSPSNKVTEKGKDVELRCDPISGHTALYWYRQSLGQGLEFLIYFQGNSAPDKSGLPSDRFSAERTGGSVSTLTIQRTQQEDSAVYLCASSLWDSSYNEQFFGPGTRLTVL.

As to this clone: Distinct nucleotide sequences in the sample also encode this CDR3. The CDR3 is CASSVGGEGQPQHF. Written as DNA, the CDR3 is TGTGCCAGCAGCGTAGGAGGAGAGGGTCAGCCCCAGCATTTT. The rearrangement uses TRBV9 and TRBJ1-5; D gene ambiguous. This CDR3 spans 14 amino acids. In germline, CDR1 is SGDLS, CDR2 YYNGEE. Deletions cut 0 bases from V and 6 bases from J, with 10 bases between.

CDR3 sequence reads: CASSEDIHGYTF. The CDR3 DNA is TGTGCCAGCAGCGAGGACATCCACGGCTACACCTTC. The chain has TRBV9 and TRBJ1-2; D might be TRBD1 (5 bases). Germline V gives CDR1 SGDLS, CDR2 YYNGEE. The CDR3 has 12 amino acids. Trimming left V 3 bases short and J 8 bases short, with 11 bases between.

The chain couples TRBV28 to TRBJ2-7; D unclear. Trimming pared 8 bases from V and 2 bases from J, leaving 7 bases between. The germline V gene has CDR1 MDHEN and CDR2 SYDVKM. The CDR3 runs 11 residues. CDR3 region: CASSEAYEQYF. CDR3 bases: TGTGCCAGCTCAGAAGCCTACGAGCAGTACTTC.

This chain connects TRBV7-9 to TRBJ2-1; D not resolved. CDR3 length equals 15 residues. Trimming pared 5 bases from V and 7 bases from J, leaving 18 bases between. Germline loops: CDR1 SEHNR, CDR2 FQNEAQ (reference sequence). The chain's CDR3 is CASSPLPVWANEQFF. The CDR3 DNA sequence: TGTGCCAGCAGCCCGCTTCCAGTATGGGCGAATGAGCAGTTCTTC.

V usage is TRBV9 and J usage is TRBJ2-2, with TRBD2 matching over 10 bases. The CDR3 is 17 residues long. CDR1 and CDR2 from the germline V gene are SGDLS and YYNGEE. The junction had 10 bases not matched to a gene; V was cut back by 4 bases and J by 4 bases. The CDR3 loop reads CASSPGLAGAGTGELFF. The DNA of the CDR3 is TGTGCCAGCAGCCCCGGGCTAGCGGGAGCCGGCACCGGGGAGCTGTTTTTT.

Concerning this clone: Additional DNA sequences in this sample encode the identical CDR3. The gene calls are TRBV5-1 and TRBJ2-2; D unclear. Trimming removed 0 bases at V and 2 bases at J, with 5 bases between. In germline, CDR1 is SGHRS, CDR2 YFSETQ. This CDR3 region has 14 residues. DNA for the CDR3: TGCGCCAGCAGCTTGGATTCTAACACCGGGGAGCTGTTTTTT. It specifies CASSLDSNTGELFF. Complete variable domain (other parts from reference TRBV5-1 and TRBJ2-2): KAGVTQTPRYLIKTRGQQVTLSCSPISGHRSVSWYQQTPGQGLQFLFEYFSETQRNKGNFPGRFSGRQFSNSRSEMNVSTLELGDSALYLCASSLDSNTGELFFGEGSRLTVL.

The V call is TRBV5-1, the J call TRBJ2-7; D call uncertain. There are 13 residues in the CDR3. Germline loops: CDR1 SGHRS, CDR2 YFSETQ. V was pared by 5 bases and J by 3 bases, with 12 bases between. The CDR3 sequence: CASRLLEGYEQYF. CDR3 coding DNA: TGCGCCAGCAGACTCCTCGAAGGCTACGAGCAGTACTTC.

The gene calls are TRBV29-1 and TRBJ2-4, with D maybe TRBD2 (6 bases). V dropped 6 bases and J dropped 10 bases, with 28 bases sitting between them. This CDR3 has 16 residues. In germline, CDR1 is SQVTM, CDR2 ANQGSEA. The CDR3 region has the DNA TGCAGCGTCGCCGTGGAGGGACCGGCGAATGGAGGGATTCAGTACTTC. It codes for CSVAVEGPANGGIQYF.

J is TRBJ2-7 and V is TRBV10-3; D is tentatively TRBD1 or TRBD2 (5 bases each). The V end was cut by 2 bases, the J end by 4 bases, with 21 bases between. Germline CDR1 reads ENHRY; CDR2 reads SYGVKD. The CDR3 loop spans 17 amino acids. CDR3 amino acids: CAISETGQSSGIYEQYF. CDR3 DNA sequence: TGTGCCATCAGTGAGACGGGGCAATCGTCGGGCATTTACGAGCAGTACTTC.

The genes are TRBV14 and TRBJ2-7; unclear D gene. V lost 0 bases, J lost 2 bases, and 5 bases lay in between. Germline V lookup: CDR1 SGHDN, CDR2 FVKESK. The CDR3 has 13 amino acids. The CDR3 spells CASSQDLAYEQYF. Written as DNA, the CDR3 is TGTGCCAGCAGCCAAGACCTTGCCTACGAGCAGTACTTC.

V and J are TRBV11-2 and TRBJ2-7; no clear D gene. The CDR3 runs 15 residues. CDR1 SGHAT and CDR2 FQNNGV come from the germline V gene. The V end was cut by 1 base, the J end by 3 bases, with 13 bases between. The CDR3 DNA sequence: TGTGCCAGCAGCTTAGTTAACACGGTGGTCTACGAGCAGTACTTC. Its translation: CASSLVNTVVYEQYF.

V is TRBV27 and J is TRBJ1-5; D perhaps matches TRBD1 (6 bases). The CDR3 is 14 amino acids. Germline assignment: CDR1 MNHEY and CDR2 SMNVEV (reference sequence). The V end was cut by 6 bases, the J end by 1 base, with 10 bases between. The CDR3 coding sequence is TGTGCCAGCAGCCGCGGACAGAGCAATCAGCCCCAGCATTTT. This encodes CASSRGQSNQPQHF.

The genes are TRBV4-1 and TRBJ2-2; D gene ambiguous. V was shortened by 0 bases and J by 5 bases, with 10 bases between the two germline ends. This CDR3 comprises 15 residues. Germline assignment: CDR1 MGHRA and CDR2 YSYEKL. CDR3 sequence reads: CASSQDRSVTGELFF. In nucleotides, the CDR3 is TGCGCCAGCAGCCAAGATCGGTCCGTGACCGGGGAGCTGTTTTTT.

The gene calls are TRBV13 and TRBJ2-7; D not resolved. This CDR3 contains 14 residues. CDR1 and CDR2 (germline): PRHDT, FYEKMQ (reference sequence). Trimming stripped 0 bases from V and 6 bases from J, with 12 bases between. This CDR3 reads CASSLGPASREQYF. The CDR3 coding sequence is TGTGCCAGCAGCTTAGGACCCGCCTCTCGCGAGCAGTACTTC.

The chain combines TRBV29-1 with TRBJ2-5; D possibly corresponds to TRBD1 (6 bases). V dropped 4 bases and J dropped 5 bases, with 14 bases sitting between them. The CDR3 consists of 13 residues. Germline values: CDR1 SQVTM, CDR2 ANQGSEA. The CDR3 is CSVAGHSGETQYF. CDR3 bases: TGCAGCGTTGCGGGACACTCTGGGGAGACCCAGTACTTC.

The chain recombines TRBV10-3 with TRBJ1-4; D is ambiguous. Between the trimmed V and J ends, which lost 3 bases and 2 bases, there was a span of 7 bases. Germline V gene data show CDR1 as ENHRY and CDR2 as SYGVKD. This CDR3 has 14 amino acids. CDR3 in amino acids: CAISESQTNEKLFF. The CDR3 nucleotides read TGTGCCATCAGTGAATCTCAGACTAATGAAAAACTGTTTTTT.

CDR3 sequence (DNA): TGTGCCAGCAGTTTAGCTAGGGTAAATCAGCCCCAGCATTTT. Its translation: CASSLARVNQPQHF. The rearrangement joins TRBV27 to TRBJ1-5; no clear D gene. The germline gives CDR1 MNHEY, CDR2 SMNVEV (reference sequence). The CDR3 is 14 amino acids. Trimming removed 2 bases from V and 4 bases from J, with 9 bases in between.

V usage is TRBV14 and J usage is TRBJ2-1, with 11 bases that match TRBD2. The CDR3 has 16 amino acids. Germline CDR1 SGHDN, CDR2 FVKESK. Trimming cost V 0 bases and J 12 bases; bases outside gene matches: 10. The CDR3 DNA reads TGTGCCAGCAGCCAAGATAGGCTAGCGGGAGGCCAAGTGCAGTTCTTC. This translates into CASSQDRLAGGQVQFF.

As for this clone: Other DNA sequences in the sample encode the same CDR3. The rearrangement links TRBV27 to TRBJ2-7; 9 bases match TRBD2. Germline V lookup: CDR1 MNHEY, CDR2 SMNVEV (reference sequence). With 2 bases clipped from V and 4 bases from J, the junction kept 0 bases outside the gene matches. The CDR3 contains 13 residues. The CDR3 protein is CASSLTSGYEQYF. CDR3 coding DNA: TGTGCCAGCAGTTTAACTAGCGGGTACGAGCAGTACTTC.

The J gene is TRBJ2-1, the V gene TRBV25-1; 8 bases match TRBD1. V shed 5 bases and J 7 bases; nucleotides not matched to a gene: 4. Germline values: CDR1 MGHDK, CDR2 SYGVNS. The length of the CDR3 is 13 residues. Here the CDR3 reads CASSKTGVNEQFF. CDR3 DNA sequence: TGTGCCAGCAGTAAGACAGGGGTGAATGAGCAGTTCTTC.

The chain uses TRBV9 and TRBJ2-3; D ambiguous. Trimming took off 0 bases at V and 6 bases at J, with 17 bases between the two ends. The CDR3 is made up of 16 amino acids. In germline, CDR1 is SGDLS, CDR2 YYNGEE. CDR3 loop: CASSVATRRFADTQYF. DNA for the CDR3: TGTGCCAGCAGCGTAGCAACTCGCCGGTTCGCGGATACGCAGTATTTT.

This chain connects TRBV30 to TRBJ2-7, with 10 bases that match TRBD1. The CDR3 loop spans 14 amino acids. The V gene end was trimmed by 4 bases and the J gene end by 4 bases; junction bases not matched to a gene: 7. CDR1 is GTSNPN, CDR2 SVGIG, per germline (reference sequence). As DNA, the CDR3 is TGTGCCTGGAAAGCCGGGACAGGGGATTACGAGCAGTACTTC. It codes for CAWKAGTGDYEQYF.

The chain has TRBV4-1 and TRBJ2-5; D may be TRBD1 (5 bases). Germline CDR1 MGHRA, CDR2 YSYEKL. The V and J ends lost 4 bases and 5 bases respectively, with 8 bases between them. CDR3 size: 12 residues. The CDR3 protein is CASSPRGETQYF. CDR3 nucleotides: TGCGCCAGCAGCCCTAGGGGCGAGACCCAGTACTTC.

This chain links TRBV7-3 with TRBJ2-1; D unclear. CDR1 is SGHTA and CDR2 is FQGTGA in the germline V gene. This CDR3 comprises 16 residues. V shed 4 bases and J shed 9 bases, with 22 bases lying between them. CDR3 protein: CASSSGPDLGWGEQFF. CDR3 sequence (DNA): TGTGCCAGCAGCTCTGGACCAGACTTGGGTTGGGGTGAGCAGTTCTTC.